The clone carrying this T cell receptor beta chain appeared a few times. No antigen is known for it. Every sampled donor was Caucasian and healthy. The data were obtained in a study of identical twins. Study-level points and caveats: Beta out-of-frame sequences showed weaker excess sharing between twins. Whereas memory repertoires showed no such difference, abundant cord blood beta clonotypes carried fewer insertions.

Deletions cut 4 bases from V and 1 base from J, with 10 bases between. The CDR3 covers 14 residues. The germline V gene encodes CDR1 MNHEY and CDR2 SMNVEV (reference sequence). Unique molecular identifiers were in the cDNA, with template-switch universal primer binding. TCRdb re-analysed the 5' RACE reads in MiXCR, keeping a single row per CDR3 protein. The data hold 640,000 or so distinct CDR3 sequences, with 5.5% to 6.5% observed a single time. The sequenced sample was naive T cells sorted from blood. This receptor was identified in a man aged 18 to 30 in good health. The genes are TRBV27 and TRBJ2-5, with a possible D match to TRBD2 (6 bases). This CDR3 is CASSSGRGQETQYF. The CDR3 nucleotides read TGTGCCAGCAGTTCCGGGCGGGGCCAAGAGACCCAGTACTTC.